The source of this T cell receptor (beta chain) is a study of T cells after yellow fever vaccination. Trimming left V 6 bases short and J 4 bases short, with 10 bases between. The CDR3 is 13 amino acids. Germline CDR1 reads MNHEY; CDR2 reads SVGAGI. There are many counts of this clonotype. In making TCR cDNA, 5'RACE template switching added a universal primer site and UMIs to it. TCRdb recomputed calls from the 5' RACE reads with MiXCR, one row per CDR3 protein. Among 120,000 or so distinct CDR3 sequences, roughly 6.8% were seen once, and the ten largest hold approximately 2.7%. The sequences come from CD4+ T cells sorted from PBMCs, collected 45 days after the first yellow fever vaccination. This receptor was taken from a man younger than 35 who received the YFV17D yellow fever vaccine. The chain has TRBV6-5 and TRBJ2-1, with D unresolved. The CDR3 sequence is CASRAVGYNEQFF. CDR3 in DNA: TGTGCCAGCAGGGCGGTGGGGTACAATGAGCAGTTCTTC.